These T cell receptor beta chains were read from a single sample in a study of T cell responses to AZD1222 COVID-19 vaccine. Clones were sequenced by immunoSEQ multiplex PCR, and TCRdb holds only the in-frame ones, with some missing. The sample lists around 80,000 clones; about 92% were seen once. The sample in question was peripheral blood, obtained 28 days after the second AZD1222 dose. The receptors come from an adult who received the AZD1222 COVID-19 vaccine. The CDR3 runs from the conserved cysteine through the conserved F or W. Fields, in order: J gene, V gene, D gene, clone size, CDR3 protein, CDR3 DNA. D genes are given only for firm matches. Not every row has a clone size; where given, it reads once, few, many or a size class.

J: TRBJ1-6
V: TRBV4-2
D: .
size: .
CDR3: CASSPRTDNSPLHF
DNA: TGTGCCAGCAGCCCACGGACAGATAATTCACCCCTCCACTTT

J: TRBJ1-5
V: TRBV21-1
D: .
size: .
CDR3: CAKPGQSNQPQHF
DNA: TGTGCCAAACCAGGACAGAGCAATCAGCCCCAGCATTTT

J: TRBJ2-5
V: TRBV3-1/TRBV3-2
D: .
size: .
CDR3: CASSQGRGVETQYF
DNA: TGTGCCAGCAGCCAAGGACGAGGGGTGGAGACCCAGTACTTC

J: TRBJ1-1
V: TRBV19
D: TRBD1
size: .
CDR3: CASRDSIMNTEAFF
DNA: TGTGCCAGCCGGGACAGCATTATGAACACTGAAGCTTTCTTT

J: TRBJ2-1
V: TRBV10-3
D: .
size: .
CDR3: CAVTGTSGGEQFF
DNA: TGTGCCGTAACCGGGACTTCTGGGGGGGAGCAGTTCTTC

J: TRBJ2-7
V: TRBV5-6
D: .
size: .
CDR3: CASSLVSAEQYF
DNA: TGTGCCAGCAGCTTGGTTTCCGCCGAGCAGTACTTC

J: TRBJ1-5
V: TRBV6-5
D: .
size: .
CDR3: CASSPARRNQPQHF
DNA: TGTGCCAGCAGTCCGGCCCGGCGCAATCAGCCCCAGCATTTT

J: TRBJ2-7
V: TRBV6-5
D: TRBD2
size: .
CDR3: CASSLSGMGYEQYF
DNA: TGTGCCAGCAGCCTTAGCGGGATGGGCTACGAGCAGTACTTC

J: TRBJ2-1
V: TRBV19
D: TRBD2
size: .
CDR3: CASRHGVAGQLSRNEQFF
DNA: TGTGCCAGTCGCCATGGGGTAGCGGGTCAATTATCGAGGAATGAGCAGTTCTTC

J: TRBJ2-3
V: TRBV11-3
D: TRBD1
size: .
CDR3: CASSRQGPSADTQYF
DNA: TGTGCCAGCAGCCGACAGGGGCCCTCGGCGGATACGCAGTATTTT

J: TRBJ2-2
V: TRBV4-2
D: .
size: .
CDR3: CASSPYDWSGELFF
DNA: TGTGCCAGCAGCCCGTACGACTGGTCCGGGGAGCTGTTTTTT

J: TRBJ1-1
V: TRBV9
D: .
size: .
CDR3: CASSVFPGVLNTEAFF
DNA: TGTGCCAGCAGCGTATTTCCAGGGGTCTTAAACACTGAAGCTTTCTTT

J: TRBJ2-1
V: TRBV6-2/TRBV6-3
D: .
size: .
CDR3: CASSYRAISGINEQFF
DNA: TGTGCCAGCAGTTATAGGGCTATTTCCGGCATCAATGAGCAGTTCTTC

J: TRBJ2-1
V: TRBV11-2
D: TRBD2
size: .
CDR3: CASSGRLAGYNEQFF
DNA: TGTGCCAGCAGCGGTAGACTAGCGGGCTACAATGAGCAGTTCTTC

J: TRBJ1-5
V: TRBV6-5
D: .
size: .
CDR3: CASSSTQGSNQPQHF
DNA: TGTGCCAGCAGTTCGACCCAGGGTAGCAATCAGCCCCAGCATTTT

J: TRBJ1-2
V: TRBV6-2/TRBV6-3
D: .
size: .
CDR3: CASSSLTAANYGYTF
DNA: TGTGCCAGCAGTTCCCTGACGGCGGCTAACTATGGCTACACCTTC

J: TRBJ2-2
V: TRBV24-1
D: .
size: .
CDR3: CATSDSRLNTGELFF
DNA: TGTGCCACCAGTGATTCCCGACTGAACACCGGGGAGCTGTTTTTT

J: TRBJ1-1
V: TRBV6-6
D: .
size: .
CDR3: CASRGNWEVGTEAFF
DNA: TGTGCCAGCAGAGGTAATTGGGAGGTTGGCACTGAAGCTTTCTTT

J: TRBJ1-2
V: TRBV10-3
D: .
size: once
CDR3: CAISVQGTDYGYTF
DNA: TGTGCCATCAGCGTACAGGGAACTGACTATGGCTACACCTTC

J: TRBJ2-7
V: TRBV9
D: .
size: .
CDR3: CASSLGKGEDNEQYF
DNA: TGTGCCAGCAGCCTCGGGAAGGGGGAGGACAACGAGCAGTACTTC

J: TRBJ2-3
V: TRBV7-9
D: .
size: .
CDR3: CASSPGLGADTQYF
DNA: TGTGCCAGCAGCCCTGGGCTCGGAGCAGATACGCAGTATTTT

J: TRBJ2-3
V: TRBV5-1
D: TRBD2
size: .
CDR3: CASSQGLAEEADTQYF
DNA: TGCGCCAGCAGCCAAGGACTAGCGGAGGAGGCAGATACGCAGTATTTT

J: TRBJ1-2
V: TRBV5-7
D: .
size: .
CDR3: CASSVGGRRGYTF
DNA: TGTGCCAGCAGCGTCGGGGGGCGCAGGGGCTACACCTTC

J: TRBJ1-5
V: TRBV5-6
D: .
size: few
CDR3: CASSQMGGGKSQPQHF
DNA: TGTGCCAGCAGCCAGATGGGAGGGGGGAAAAGTCAGCCCCAGCATTTT

J: TRBJ2-7
V: TRBV11-3
D: .
size: once
CDR3: CASSLMTNSYEQYF
DNA: TGTGCCAGCAGCTTGATGACCAACTCCTACGAGCAGTACTTC

J: TRBJ1-2
V: TRBV7-9
D: TRBD1
size: .
CDR3: CASSLDRGPYGYTF
DNA: TGTGCCAGCAGCTTAGACAGGGGACCCTATGGCTACACCTTC

J: TRBJ1-1
V: TRBV12-5
D: .
size: .
CDR3: CASGLPPSRAAFF
DNA: TGTGCTAGTGGTTTGCCCCCCTCCCGAGCAGCTTTCTTT

J: TRBJ1-1
V: TRBV10-3
D: .
size: .
CDR3: CAISGDPGQIMNTEAFF
DNA: TGTGCCATCAGCGGGGATCCGGGACAAATAATGAACACTGAAGCTTTCTTT

J: TRBJ2-7
V: TRBV28
D: TRBD1
size: .
CDR3: CASRQGADYEQYF
DNA: TGTGCCAGCCGACAGGGTGCGGACTACGAGCAGTACTTC

J: TRBJ2-1
V: TRBV5-1
D: TRBD2
size: .
CDR3: CASSIGLAAQQFF
DNA: TGCGCCAGCAGCATCGGACTAGCGGCTCAGCAGTTCTTC

J: TRBJ1-1
V: TRBV12-3/TRBV12-4
D: .
size: medium-sized
CDR3: CASSSVAEAFF
DNA: TGTGCCAGCAGTTCTGTCGCTGAAGCTTTCTTT

J: TRBJ2-3
V: TRBV7-9
D: .
size: few
CDR3: CASSARDVRTDTQYF
DNA: TGTGCCAGCAGCGCCCGGGATGTCCGCACAGATACGCAGTATTTT

J: TRBJ2-7
V: TRBV9
D: TRBD1
size: .
CDR3: CASSVDGTGVGYEQYF
DNA: TGTGCCAGCAGCGTAGATGGGACAGGGGTCGGGTACGAGCAGTACTTC

J: TRBJ2-6
V: TRBV5-1
D: .
size: .
CDR3: CASSLHRTAKNSGANVLTF
DNA: TGCGCCAGCAGCTTACACCGGACAGCTAAAAACTCTGGGGCCAACGTCCTGACTTTC

J: TRBJ2-7
V: TRBV4-1
D: .
size: few
CDR3: CASSQDRTRGRYF
DNA: TGCGCCAGCAGCCAAGATAGGACCCGTGGACGGTACTTC

J: TRBJ2-7
V: TRBV28
D: .
size: .
CDR3: CASSSLGGPSSYEQYF
DNA: TGTGCCAGCAGTTCCTTAGGGGGACCCAGCTCCTACGAGCAGTACTTC

J: TRBJ1-5
V: TRBV3-1/TRBV3-2
D: .
size: .
CDR3: CASSQAQGNQPQHF
DNA: TGTGCCAGCAGCCAAGCGCAGGGCAATCAGCCCCAGCATTTT

J: TRBJ2-1
V: TRBV30
D: TRBD2
size: .
CDR3: CAWSGSGSSYNEQFF
DNA: TGTGCCTGGAGTGGAAGCGGGAGCTCCTACAATGAGCAGTTCTTC

J: TRBJ2-7
V: TRBV4-1
D: TRBD2
size: .
CDR3: CASSQIDLAGGYEQYF
DNA: TGCGCCAGCAGCCAAATCGACCTAGCGGGAGGCTACGAGCAGTACTTC

J: TRBJ2-1
V: TRBV2
D: TRBD1
size: .
CDR3: CASSDMGIGTDSHNEQFF
DNA: TGTGCCAGCAGTGATATGGGCATCGGGACAGACTCCCACAATGAGCAGTTCTTC

J: TRBJ2-7
V: TRBV5-1
D: .
size: .
CDR3: CASSLVGRSSYEQYF
DNA: TGCGCCAGCAGCTTGGTAGGGCGGAGCTCCTACGAGCAGTACTTC